Sequencing of this T cell receptor (beta chain) was carried out in a study of early T cells in non-severe SARS-CoV-2 infection. V was pared by 3 bases and J by 2 bases, with 14 bases between. The germline V gene has CDR1 DFQATT and CDR2 SNEGSKA (reference sequence). The CDR3 runs 16 residues. TCRdb passed the 5' RACE reads through MiXCR, listing each CDR3 protein once. The profile shows 30,000 to 40,000 distinct CDR3 sequences, around 7% of them singletons. The receptor's source is an adult who was a healthcare worker with PCR-confirmed SARS-CoV-2 infection or an uninfected control (not recorded which). The chain carries TRBV20-1 and TRBJ2-6; D could derive from TRBD1 or TRBD2 (6 bases each). The sequencing used whole blood, collected at baseline. The CDR3 nucleotides are TGCAGTGCTAGGGGGGGCCAGGGTCCTGGGGCCAACGTCCTGACTTTC. As protein: CSARGGQGPGANVLTF.